Listed below are T cell receptor beta chains from one sample, sequenced in a study of cytomegalovirus exposure and HLA in healthy donors. TCRdb's copy holds only in-frame clones and misses some; the assay was immunoSEQ multiplex PCR. This sample carries 100,000 to 150,000 clones, about two thirds of them seen once, and the ten largest clones take about 2.6%. The sequenced sample consisted of PBMCs. Source of these receptors: a woman aged 60-75 years in good health and CMV-seropositive. Each CDR3 is given with its conserved first and last residue. A D gene is named only where the DNA matches it firmly. Part of the rows lack a size; the others show once, few, many or a class for expanded clones.

DNA: TGTGCCAGCACCCATACAGGTTATGGCTACACCTTC
CDR3: CASTHTGYGYTF
D: -
J: TRBJ1-2
V: TRBV25-1
size: -

DNA: TGTGCCAGCTCACCATTGGACAGGGAAAAACTGTTTTTT
CDR3: CASSPLDREKLFF
D: TRBD1
J: TRBJ1-4
V: TRBV18
size: -

DNA: TGCGCCAGCAGCCAAGTCGGGGGGCCTAACACTGAAGCTTTCTTT
CDR3: CASSQVGGPNTEAFF
D: -
J: TRBJ1-1
V: TRBV4-1
size: -

DNA: TGTGCCAGCAGGGATGAACAGGGGCGGAGCACTGAAGCTTTCTTT
CDR3: CASRDEQGRSTEAFF
D: TRBD1
J: TRBJ1-1
V: TRBV6-6
size: -

DNA: TGTGCCAGCAGTTACTCGATACAGGGCCTCACTGAAGCTTTCTTT
CDR3: CASSYSIQGLTEAFF
D: -
J: TRBJ1-1
V: TRBV6-6
size: medium-sized

DNA: TGTGCCAGTAGGAGGGACAGGGAAGATACGCAGTATTTT
CDR3: CASRRDREDTQYF
D: TRBD1
J: TRBJ2-3
V: TRBV19
size: -

DNA: TGTGCCAGCAGCCCTGCAGGGAACACTGAAGCTTTCTTT
CDR3: CASSPAGNTEAFF
D: -
J: TRBJ1-1
V: TRBV6-5
size: -

DNA: TGCAGCGTTGGTGCCGGGGGGCGTGGGGAGCAGTTCTTC
CDR3: CSVGAGGRGEQFF
D: -
J: TRBJ2-1
V: TRBV29-1
size: -

DNA: TGTGCCAGCACCCGACAACTTAGCAATCAGCCCCAGCATTTT
CDR3: CASTRQLSNQPQHF
D: -
J: TRBJ1-5
V: TRBV6-6
size: -

DNA: TGTGCCAGCAGCTCCACCGGGACAGGGAAACATCAGCCCCAGCATTTT
CDR3: CASSSTGTGKHQPQHF
D: TRBD1
J: TRBJ1-5
V: TRBV5-6
size: -

DNA: TGCGCCAGCAGGTTAGGACAGGGTGGCACCTACGAGCAGTACTTC
CDR3: CASRLGQGGTYEQYF
D: TRBD1
J: TRBJ2-7
V: TRBV5-1
size: -

DNA: TGCGCCAGCAGCTCTGGCGGGGGTAGCACAGATACGCAGTATTTT
CDR3: CASSSGGGSTDTQYF
D: TRBD2
J: TRBJ2-3
V: TRBV5-1
size: -

DNA: TGTGCCAGCAGTGAAAACCTGGGGGGGCCAAGGGTTGGGGAGCTGTTTTTT
CDR3: CASSENLGGPRVGELFF
D: -
J: TRBJ2-2
V: TRBV6-1
size: -

DNA: TGTGCCAGCAGCGTTGATCAGGGCACTAATGAAAAACTGTTTTTT
CDR3: CASSVDQGTNEKLFF
D: -
J: TRBJ1-4
V: TRBV9
size: few

DNA: TGTGCCAGCAGCGGACAGAGTAAACCAGATACGCAGTATTTT
CDR3: CASSGQSKPDTQYF
D: -
J: TRBJ2-3
V: TRBV2
size: -

DNA: TGTGCCAGCAGTTTTTACAGAATGAACACTGAAGCTTTCTTT
CDR3: CASSFYRMNTEAFF
D: -
J: TRBJ1-1
V: TRBV6-6
size: -

DNA: TGCGCCAGCAGCGAAGGGACTGCCTTCTATGGCTACACCTTC
CDR3: CASSEGTAFYGYTF
D: -
J: TRBJ1-2
V: TRBV10-2
size: -

DNA: TGTGCCAGCAGCTTATTCTTCAGCTCTGGGGCCAACGTCCTGACTTTC
CDR3: CASSLFFSSGANVLTF
D: -
J: TRBJ2-6
V: TRBV7-2
size: -

DNA: TGTGCCAGCGGGACATTCGATACGCAGTATTTT
CDR3: CASGTFDTQYF
D: -
J: TRBJ2-3
V: TRBV25-1
size: -

DNA: TGTGCTAGCAGCAATCTAGCGGGGGGCACAGATACGCAGTATTTT
CDR3: CASSNLAGGTDTQYF
D: TRBD2
J: TRBJ2-3
V: TRBV7-7
size: few

DNA: TGTGCCAGCAGGCCAGACAGGGTTAGTGGCTACACCTTC
CDR3: CASRPDRVSGYTF
D: TRBD1
J: TRBJ1-2
V: TRBV6-6
size: -